This T cell receptor (beta chain) came from a study of molecular identifiers for immune sequencing clone quantification. Study-wide results and caveats: Highly expanded clones may be undercounted when identical TCR molecules share barcodes.

About this clonotype: What it binds is not known. This may be a read error: a much more frequent sequence differs by one nucleotide.

Listed TCR primers and previously described methods were used for bulk TCR libraries. TCRdb ran MiXCR on the PCR reads and lists one entry per CDR3 protein. The data hold some 680,000 distinct CDR3 sequences, with around 25% observed a single time. For naive CD8 T cells, sorting used the CD8+CD4-CCR7+CD45RA+ phenotype. Specimen: naive CD8+ T cells from blood, with Jurkat cell RNA spiked in. Regarding subset: FACS-sorted CD8+CD4-CCR7+CD45RA+ naive T cells. This TCR was recovered from a human donor in good health. Some libraries in this study had Jurkat cell RNA spiked in.

The CDR3, as DNA: TGTGCCAGCAGTCGTGAGGAGGGTACCTACGAGCAGTACTTC. It encodes CASSREEGTYEQYF. V gene TRBV28 combines with J gene TRBJ2-7; D might be TRBD2 (6 bases). Trimming took 5 bases from V and 2 from J, leaving 13 bases between them. This CDR3 is built from 14 residues. CDR1 MDHEN and CDR2 SYDVKM come from the germline V gene.